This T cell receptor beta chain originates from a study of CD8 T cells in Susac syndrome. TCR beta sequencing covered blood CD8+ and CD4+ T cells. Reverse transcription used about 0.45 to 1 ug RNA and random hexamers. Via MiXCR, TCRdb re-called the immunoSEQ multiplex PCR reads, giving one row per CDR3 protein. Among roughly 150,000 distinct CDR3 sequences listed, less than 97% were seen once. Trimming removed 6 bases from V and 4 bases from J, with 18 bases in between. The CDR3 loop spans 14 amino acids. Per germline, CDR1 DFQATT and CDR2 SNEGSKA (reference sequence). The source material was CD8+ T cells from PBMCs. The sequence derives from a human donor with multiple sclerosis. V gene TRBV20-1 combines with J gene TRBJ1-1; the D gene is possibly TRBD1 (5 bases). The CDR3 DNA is TGCAGTGCACAGGATCTCGGGCGGGGCACTGAAGCTTTCTTT. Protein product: CSAQDLGRGTEAFF.